This entry lists 10 T cell receptor beta chains sequenced from one sample in a study of tumour-infiltrating T cells in Burkitt lymphoma (TCRdb year 2020). The library was generated by the immunoSEQ multiplex PCR assay. TCRdb provides this immuneACCESS table in a form limited to in-frame rearrangements. Some clones are lacking; in checked studies, under half of them reflect an unresolved V gene, and why the rest are absent is not known. Here the sample has about 7,600 clones; about a sixth occur a single time. Together, the top ten hold 3% of the sample. The specimen was tumor tissue. The receptors originated from a human donor with diffuse large B-cell lymphoma.

This clone came up once. The rearrangement joins TRBV19 to TRBJ2-7; D is perhaps TRBD1 (5 bases). V was clipped by 5 bases and J by 3 bases, with 8 bases between them. CDR3 size: 12 residues. Germline CDR1 LNHDA, CDR2 SQIVND (reference sequence). CDR3 DNA: TGTGCCAGTAGTTCGACAGTCTACGAGCAGTACTTC. Amino acid sequence: CASSSTVYEQYF.

This clone has more than one count but fewer than ten. The V call is TRBV4-2, the J call TRBJ2-1; 7 bases map to TRBD2. V trimming: 0 bases; J trimming: 5 bases; junction bases outside the gene matches: 7. The CDR3 spans 16 residues. CDR1 and CDR2 (germline): LGHNA, YNFKEQ. The DNA for the CDR3 is TGTGCCAGCAGCCAAGAAAGCGGGACCTTTCACAATGAGCAGTTCTTC. Translated, it gives CASSQESGTFHNEQFF.

The CDR3 nucleotides read TGTGCCAGCAGTTTTTCGGCGGGAGAACGGTACGAGCAGTACTTC. It is translated as CASSFSAGERYEQYF. J is TRBJ2-7 and V is TRBV27; 7 bases fit TRBD2. The germline gives CDR1 MNHEY, CDR2 SMNVEV (reference sequence). The junction had 9 bases not matched to a gene; V was cut back by 3 bases and J by 4 bases. The CDR3 is made up of 15 amino acids.

This clone was picked up a small number of times. The chain joins TRBV9 to TRBJ2-1; TRBD2 aligns across 8 bases. CDR1 and CDR2 (germline): SGDLS, YYNGEE. CDR3 length equals 16 residues. V lost 4 bases and J lost 9; bases outside the gene matches: 15. As DNA, the CDR3 is TGTGCCAGCAGCCGTAGGCCACGGGGACTAGATCTTGAGCAGTTCTTC. Its translation: CASSRRPRGLDLEQFF.

The chain employs TRBV29-1 and TRBJ1-1; D is unclear. The ends were cut back, 2 bases at V and 0 bases at J, with 13 bases in the middle. The CDR3 extends over 15 amino acids. Per the germline V gene, CDR1 is SQVTM and CDR2 is ANQGSEA. CDR3 loop: CSVEHLQNMNTEAFF. In DNA form, the CDR3 reads TGCAGCGTTGAACATCTCCAGAACATGAACACTGAAGCTTTCTTT.

The J gene is TRBJ1-5, the V gene TRBV10-3; D is unresolved. The CDR3 is 15 residues long. CDR1 and CDR2 from the germline V gene are ENHRY and SYGVKD. The V end lost 3 bases, the J end lost 0 bases, and 9 bases lay between the germline ends. The CDR3: CAISDETRSNQPQHF. The DNA for the CDR3 is TGTGCCATCAGTGATGAGACCCGTAGCAATCAGCCCCAGCATTTT.

This clone was counted a few times. The chain joins TRBV5-5 to TRBJ2-7; D unclear. The germline gives CDR1 SGHKS, CDR2 YYEKEE (reference sequence). With 0 bases removed from V and 3 bases from J, the gap between germline ends came to 10 bases. The CDR3 totals 14 residues. The CDR3 bases are TGTGCCAGCAGCTTGGTGGCGGACCACTACGAGCAGTACTTC. Residues: CASSLVADHYEQYF.

A few counts support this clone. In nucleotides, the CDR3 is TGTGCCAGCAGCTTAGCTCAGCGGGAGATTTCGAACGAGCAGTACTTC. Its translation is CASSLAQREISNEQYF. V is TRBV7-2 and J is TRBJ2-7; 8 positions agree with TRBD2. Looked up from germline, CDR1 is SGHTA and CDR2 is FQGNSA. The CDR3 extends over 16 amino acids. V shed 0 bases and J 5 bases; nucleotides not matched to a gene: 9.

The rearrangement joins TRBV6-1 to TRBJ2-1, with TRBD1 matching 8 bases. V shed 5 bases and J 8 bases; nucleotides not matched to a gene: 5. Germline V gives CDR1 MNHNS, CDR2 SASEGT. The CDR3 sequence is 13 residues long. The CDR3 here is CASSLRGRDEQFF. For the CDR3, the DNA is TGTGCCAGCAGTCTCAGGGGGCGGGATGAGCAGTTCTTC.

J is TRBJ2-1 and V is TRBV21-1; TRBD2, the table's D call, was not compared with the DNA. TRBV21-1 is termed a pseudogene. CDR3 length: 18 amino acids. The CDR3: CASSKRGGEASGDNEQFF. The CDR3 DNA reads TGTGCCAGCAGCAAAAGGGGCGGGGAGGCTAGCGGGGACAATGAGCAGTTCTTC.